The present T cell receptor (beta chain) was sequenced within a study of T cells in localized non-small cell lung cancer. Turning to this clone: Its cognate antigen is unknown.

Regarding the study as a whole: One tumor region alone was sequenced, and heterogeneity therefore remains possible. Turning up in adjacent lung were a median roughly 50 of the top 100 tumor clones. Maximal T cell clonality occurred in uninvolved adjacent lung, with tumor ranking below it.

TCRdb's table, derived via immunoSEQ multiplex PCR, lists solely in-frame clones and lacks some. The sample lists about 51,000 clones; about 76% were seen once. CDR1 is SGHNT and CDR2 is YYREEE in the germline V gene (reference sequence). With 0 bases removed from V and 4 bases from J, the gap between germline ends came to 14 bases. The CDR3 loop spans 15 amino acids. The clonotype was recovered from a man aged 35-75 years with stage III lung adenocarcinoma. The input for sequencing was peripheral blood mononuclear cells, taken before any cancer treatment. The chain recombines TRBV5-4 with TRBJ2-7; possibly TRBD1 for D (6 bases). This CDR3 is CASSLAPGDLYEQYF. The CDR3 DNA sequence: TGTGCCAGCAGCTTGGCACCAGGGGACCTATACGAGCAGTACTTC.